A selection of T cell receptor beta chains follows, all from one sample in a study of glioma-infiltrating T cells after dendritic cell vaccination. The data were produced by immunoSEQ multiplex PCR, yet TCRdb's version contains in-frame clones alone and is incomplete. This table holds around 96,000 clones, 79% found once. Sequenced here: blood, sampled before dendritic cell vaccination. These receptors were collected from a human donor with glioblastoma. CDR3s include the opening cysteine and the closing phenylalanine or tryptophan. Each record gives: J gene, D gene, V gene, clone size, CDR3 protein, CDR3 DNA. The D gene is left open where the match is weak. The listing skips clone size in some rows; elsewhere it reads once, few, many or a size class.

TRBJ1-2 | NA | TRBV10-3 | NA | CAISVRHRDGANYGYTF | TGTGCCATCAGCGTAAGGCACAGGGATGGAGCTAACTATGGCTACACCTTC
TRBJ2-1 | TRBD1 | TRBV6-5 | few | CASSRPGTGRAEQFF | TGTGCCAGCAGCCGACCCGGGACAGGGAGAGCTGAGCAGTTCTTC
TRBJ2-3 | NA | TRBV5-1 | NA | CASSRTHSTDTQYF | TGCGCCAGCAGCCGAACTCATAGCACAGATACGCAGTATTTT
TRBJ2-3 | NA | TRBV7-9 | NA | CASSLLLATSTDTQYF | TGTGCCAGCAGCTTACTCCTAGCGACTAGCACAGATACGCAGTATTTT
TRBJ1-6 | TRBD1 | TRBV2 | NA | CASRDRGSNSPLHF | TGTGCCAGCAGGGACAGGGGGAGTAATTCACCCCTCCACTTT
TRBJ1-2 | TRBD1 | TRBV7-9 | NA | CASSHSFPGQGGYGYTF | TGTGCCAGCAGCCATTCCTTTCCGGGACAGGGCGGCTATGGCTACACCTTC
TRBJ2-1 | NA | TRBV6-5 | few | CASTRLGGFNEQFF | TGTGCCAGCACCAGACTAGGAGGGTTCAATGAGCAGTTCTTC
TRBJ1-5 | NA | TRBV28 | NA | CASSLRPTRPQPQHF | TGTGCCAGCAGTTTAAGACCCACTAGACCTCAGCCCCAGCATTTT
TRBJ2-7 | TRBD2 | TRBV6-6 | NA | CASSYWTSGLYEQYF | TGTGCCAGCAGTTATTGGACTAGCGGACTCTACGAGCAGTACTTC
TRBJ2-2 | TRBD2 | TRBV30 | once | CAWSIAGVTSRELFF | TGTGCCTGGAGTATAGCGGGAGTTACCTCCCGGGAGCTGTTTTTT
TRBJ2-1 | TRBD2 | TRBV6-4 | NA | CASSDTSGSYNEQFF | TGTGCCAGCAGTGACACTAGCGGCTCCTACAATGAGCAGTTCTTC
TRBJ2-2 | TRBD2 | TRBV11-2 | NA | CASSLGRGAGELFF | TGTGCCAGCAGCCTAGGTCGGGGGGCCGGGGAGCTGTTTTTT
TRBJ2-5 | NA | TRBV7-6 | NA | CASSSRSPAQYF | TGTGCCAGCAGCTCCCGCTCCCCGGCCCAGTACTTC
TRBJ2-7 | TRBD2 | TRBV18 | NA | CASSPGLGSYEQYF | TGTGCCAGCTCTCCGGGACTAGGGTCCTACGAGCAGTACTTC
TRBJ1-5 | NA | TRBV6-6 | few | CASSTGGGNQPQHF | TGTGCCAGCAGTACGGGTGGGGGGAATCAGCCCCAGCATTTT
TRBJ1-2 | NA | TRBV7-2 | NA | CASGRSFGFYGYTF | TGTGCCAGCGGGAGGTCATTCGGATTCTATGGCTACACCTTC
TRBJ2-7 | TRBD1 | TRBV7-8 | NA | CASSPGTVGEQYF | TGTGCCAGCAGCCCGGGGACAGTCGGCGAGCAGTACTTC
TRBJ1-5 | NA | TRBV10-2 | NA | CASSRTANQPQHF | TGCGCCAGCAGTAGGACAGCTAATCAGCCCCAGCATTTT
TRBJ1-5 | NA | TRBV19 | NA | CASTDSGKGQPQHF | TGTGCCAGTACCGATTCAGGGAAGGGTCAGCCCCAGCATTTT
TRBJ1-1 | NA | TRBV18 | few | CASSPPFLASGAEAFF | TGTGCCAGCTCACCACCCTTTTTAGCCTCGGGGGCTGAAGCTTTCTTT
TRBJ2-1 | TRBD2 | TRBV7-9 | NA | CASSPGTSGRAGSYNEQFF | TGTGCCAGCAGCCCGGGGACTAGCGGGAGGGCAGGCTCCTACAATGAGCAGTTCTTC
TRBJ2-7 | TRBD1 | TRBV2 | few | CASSQGDEQYF | TGTGCCAGCAGTCAGGGGGACGAGCAGTACTTC
TRBJ1-1 | NA | TRBV18 | NA | CASSPSRLSEAFF | TGTGCCAGCTCACCATCAAGACTGAGTGAAGCTTTCTTT
TRBJ2-5 | TRBD2 | TRBV4-2 | NA | CASSQGGGDQTQYF | TGTGCCAGCAGCCAAGGCGGGGGGGACCAGACCCAGTACTTC
TRBJ1-6 | NA | TRBV5-1 | NA | CASSFTSSYNSPLHF | TGCGCCAGCAGCTTTACCAGCTCCTATAATTCACCCCTCCACTTT
TRBJ1-2 | NA | TRBV30 | few | CAWWRFYGYTF | TGTGCCTGGTGGAGATTCTATGGCTACACCTTC
TRBJ1-2 | NA | TRBV7-9 | NA | CASSLSTAKHGYTF | TGTGCCAGCAGCCTCTCGACAGCCAAGCATGGCTACACCTTC
TRBJ1-1 | NA | TRBV7-9 | few | CASRSGPGRQDTEAFF | TGTGCCAGCAGGTCGGGCCCTGGGAGGCAGGACACTGAAGCTTTCTTT
TRBJ1-4 | NA | TRBV18 | NA | CASSPPMGANEKLFF | TGTGCCAGCTCACCACCTATGGGAGCTAATGAAAAACTGTTTTTT
TRBJ1-5 | NA | TRBV30 | NA | CAWSNRGGQPQHF | TGTGCCTGGAGTAATAGGGGGGGTCAGCCCCAGCATTTT
TRBJ1-4 | TRBD1 | TRBV7-9 | NA | CASSLRQGVDEKLFF | TGTGCCAGCAGCTTGCGACAGGGAGTGGATGAAAAACTGTTTTTT
TRBJ2-7 | NA | TRBV5-4 | NA | CASSLSSYEQYF | TGTGCCAGCAGCCTCAGCTCCTACGAGCAGTACTTC
TRBJ1-2 | TRBD1 | TRBV5-6 | NA | CASSFDRAGDYGYTF | TGTGCCAGCAGCTTTGACAGGGCCGGAGACTATGGCTACACCTTC
TRBJ1-2 | NA | TRBV29-1 | NA | CSVGGPGQTYGYTF | TGCAGCGTTGGCGGCCCAGGACAAACCTATGGCTACACCTTC
TRBJ2-3 | NA | TRBV6-1 | NA | CASMKDRNTDTQYF | TGTGCCAGCATGAAGGACAGAAACACAGATACGCAGTATTTT
TRBJ2-4 | NA | TRBV2 | NA | CASSVSGRASPKNIQYF | TGTGCCAGCAGCGTCTCGGGAAGGGCTTCCCCCAAAAACATTCAGTACTTC
TRBJ2-7 | TRBD1 | TRBV2 | once | CASSGQGVLRSYEQYF | TGTGCCAGCAGCGGACAGGGGGTCCTCAGGTCCTACGAGCAGTACTTC
TRBJ2-7 | NA | TRBV5-1 | NA | CASSLAPGEQYF | TGCGCCAGCAGCTTGGCCCCGGGCGAGCAGTACTTC
TRBJ2-2 | TRBD2 | TRBV11-2 | NA | CASSSSGRGNTGELFF | TGTGCCAGCAGCTCAAGCGGGAGGGGGAACACCGGGGAGCTGTTTTTT
TRBJ2-1 | NA | TRBV18 | few | CASSLDGNSYNEQFF | TGTGCCAGCTCACTCGACGGGAACTCCTACAATGAGCAGTTCTTC
TRBJ1-1 | NA | TRBV30 | NA | CAWGRGLQPPQNTEAFF | TGTGCCTGGGGGCGGGGGCTGCAGCCCCCACAGAACACTGAAGCTTTCTTT
TRBJ1-1 | NA | TRBV5-1 | NA | CASSPTSNTEAFF | TGCGCCAGCAGCCCAACAAGTAACACTGAAGCTTTCTTT
TRBJ2-1 | TRBD2 | TRBV19 | NA | CASSISNPGLVFHNEQFF | TGTGCCAGTAGTATATCCAACCCGGGACTAGTTTTTCACAATGAGCAGTTCTTC